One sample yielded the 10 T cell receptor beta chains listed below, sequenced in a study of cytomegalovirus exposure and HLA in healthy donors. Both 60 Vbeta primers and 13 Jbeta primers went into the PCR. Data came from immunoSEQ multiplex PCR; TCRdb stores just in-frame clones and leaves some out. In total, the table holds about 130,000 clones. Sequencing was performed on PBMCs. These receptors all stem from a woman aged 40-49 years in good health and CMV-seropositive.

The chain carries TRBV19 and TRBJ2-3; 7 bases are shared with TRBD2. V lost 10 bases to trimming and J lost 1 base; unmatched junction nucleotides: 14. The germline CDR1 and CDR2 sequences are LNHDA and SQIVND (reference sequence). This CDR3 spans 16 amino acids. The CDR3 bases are TGTGCCACCACCTACGGGCAGCGGGGCGGCACAGATACGCAGTATTTT. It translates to CATTYGQRGGTDTQYF.

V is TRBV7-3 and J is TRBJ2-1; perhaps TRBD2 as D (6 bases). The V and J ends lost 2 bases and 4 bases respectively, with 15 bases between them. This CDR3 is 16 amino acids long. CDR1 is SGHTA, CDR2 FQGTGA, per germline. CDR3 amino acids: CASSLYGEAGYNEQFF. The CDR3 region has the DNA TGTGCCAGCAGCTTATATGGGGAGGCGGGGTACAATGAGCAGTTCTTC.

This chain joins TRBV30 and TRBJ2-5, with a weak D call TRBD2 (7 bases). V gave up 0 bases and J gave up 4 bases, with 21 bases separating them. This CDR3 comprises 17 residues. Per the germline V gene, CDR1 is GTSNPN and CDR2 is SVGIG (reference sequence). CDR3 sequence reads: CAWSVLGPGGGGETQYF. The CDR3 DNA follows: TGTGCCTGGAGTGTACTGGGGCCCGGAGGGGGGGGAGAGACCCAGTACTTC.

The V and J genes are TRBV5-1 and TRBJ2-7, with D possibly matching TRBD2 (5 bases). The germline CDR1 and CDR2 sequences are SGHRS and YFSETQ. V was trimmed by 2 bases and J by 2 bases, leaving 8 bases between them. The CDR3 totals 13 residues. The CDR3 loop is CASSLEGTYEQYF. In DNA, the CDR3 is TGCGCCAGCAGCTTAGAGGGTACCTACGAGCAGTACTTC.

This chain's CDR3 is CASSVTSSGSYFEQFF. The CDR3 bases are TGCGCCAGCAGCGTAACCTCTAGCGGGAGTTATTTTGAGCAGTTCTTC. The chain combines TRBV5-1 with TRBJ2-1, with 10 bases matching TRBD2. Germline CDR1 is SGHRS and CDR2 is YFSETQ. The CDR3 contains 16 residues. V shed 4 bases and J 9 bases; nucleotides not matched to a gene: 13.

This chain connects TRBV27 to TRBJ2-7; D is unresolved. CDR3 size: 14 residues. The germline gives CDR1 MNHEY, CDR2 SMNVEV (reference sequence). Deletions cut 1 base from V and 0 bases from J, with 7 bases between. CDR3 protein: CASSLLPSSYEQYF. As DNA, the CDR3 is TGTGCCAGCAGTTTATTGCCTAGCTCCTACGAGCAGTACTTC.

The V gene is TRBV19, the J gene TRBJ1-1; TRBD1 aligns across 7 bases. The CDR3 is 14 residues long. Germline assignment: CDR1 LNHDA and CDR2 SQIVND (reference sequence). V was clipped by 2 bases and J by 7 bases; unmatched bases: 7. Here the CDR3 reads CASSILGQIIEAFF. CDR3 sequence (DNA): TGTGCCAGTAGTATATTGGGACAGATAATTGAAGCTTTCTTT.

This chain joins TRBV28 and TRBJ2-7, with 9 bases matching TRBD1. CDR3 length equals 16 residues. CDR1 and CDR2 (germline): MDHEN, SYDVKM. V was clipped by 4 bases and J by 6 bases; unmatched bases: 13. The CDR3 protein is CASSWVDRGLIFEQYF. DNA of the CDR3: TGTGCCAGCAGTTGGGTGGACAGGGGCTTGATCTTCGAGCAGTACTTC.

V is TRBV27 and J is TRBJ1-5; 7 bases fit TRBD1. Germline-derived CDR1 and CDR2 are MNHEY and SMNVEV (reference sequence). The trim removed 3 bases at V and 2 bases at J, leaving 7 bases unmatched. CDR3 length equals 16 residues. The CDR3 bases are TGTGCCAGCAGTTTCGCCGCCGGACAGGGCAATCAGCCCCAGCATTTT. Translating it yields CASSFAAGQGNQPQHF.

The CDR3: CASSYSSGEQYF. In DNA form, the CDR3 reads TGTGCCAGCAGTTACTCCAGCGGCGAGCAGTACTTC. The V gene is TRBV6-5, the J gene TRBJ2-7; weak D call: TRBD2 (5 bases). Germline V lookup: CDR1 MNHEY, CDR2 SVGAGI. The V end was cut by 0 bases, the J end by 6 bases, with 6 bases between. The CDR3 runs 12 residues.